A single sample is the source of the 27 T cell receptor beta chains below, sequenced in a study of CD8 T cells in ankylosing spondylitis. General study results and limits: Roughly eight highly homologous variants made up a TCR beta motif that seemed to typify ankylosing spondylitis blood.

A single record per CDR3 protein comes from TCRdb applying MiXCR to the 5' RACE reads. The sample includes fewer than 550,000 distinct CDR3 sequences, approximately 5% of them seen just once. No antigens are known for them. Sequencing was done on a sample of blood, either unsorted or a sorted T cell fraction (not recorded which). All receptors come from a male donor with ankylosing spondylitis.

The genes are TRBV4-3 and TRBJ2-3, with D unresolved. The V gene's germline CDR1 is LGHNA and CDR2 YSLEER. The CDR3 extends over 16 amino acids. V dropped 2 bases and J dropped 2 bases, with 14 bases sitting between them. The CDR3 DNA follows: TGCGCCAGCAGCCAAAGCGTTGGGATGCACACAGATACGCAGTATTTT. Protein: CASSQSVGMHTDTQYF.

Only a few counts were recorded for this clonotype. The rearrangement uses TRBV24-1 and TRBJ2-7; 8 bases align to TRBD1. With 3 bases clipped from V and 9 bases from J, the junction kept 9 bases outside the gene matches. The germline CDR1 and CDR2 sequences are KGHDR and SFDVKD. The CDR3 extends over 14 amino acids. CDR3 nucleotide sequence: TGTGCCACCAGTGATACCACGGTTACAGGGGGGCAGTACTTC. This sequence encodes CATSDTTVTGGQYF.

This clonotype is a singleton in its sample. The chain combines TRBV6-5 with TRBJ1-1; 7 nucleotides line up with TRBD1. V lost 4 bases and J lost 5; bases outside the gene matches: 7. CDR1 and CDR2 (germline): MNHEY, SVGAGI. This CDR3 contains 14 residues. CDR3 sequence (DNA): TGTGCCAGCAGTTTCACCTCAGGGGGAACTGAAGCTTTCTTT. The encoded protein is CASSFTSGGTEAFF.

This clonotype was seen many times. The chain links TRBV27 to TRBJ1-2; 8 bases are shared with TRBD1. With 3 bases clipped from V and 7 bases from J, the junction kept 4 bases outside the gene matches. Germline V gives CDR1 MNHEY, CDR2 SMNVEV (reference sequence). The CDR3 loop spans 13 amino acids. CDR3 sequence (DNA): TGTGCCAGCAGTTTTGACAGGGGAACTGGCTACACCTTC. Protein product: CASSFDRGTGYTF.

V is TRBV7-6 and J is TRBJ2-2; unclear D gene. V was clipped by 2 bases and J by 1 base, with 11 bases between them. This CDR3 spans 16 amino acids. Germline V lookup: CDR1 SGHVS, CDR2 FNYEAQ. In DNA, the CDR3 is TGTGCCAGCAGCTTACGAGAGGACCAGAACACCGGGGAGCTGTTTTTT. It is translated as CASSLREDQNTGELFF.

This clonotype occurred many times. The chain employs TRBV6-5 and TRBJ2-5; 7 bases fit TRBD1. V lost 2 bases and J lost 5; bases outside the gene matches: 2. CDR1 MNHEY and CDR2 SVGAGI come from the germline V gene. The CDR3 totals 13 residues. CDR3 amino acids: CASSYDREETQYF. CDR3 bases: TGTGCCAGCAGTTACGACAGGGAGGAGACCCAGTACTTC.

The chain employs TRBV5-1 and TRBJ2-4; no firm D call. Germline lookup yields CDR1 SGHRS and CDR2 YFSETQ. V was trimmed by 4 bases and J by 0 bases, leaving 14 bases between them. The CDR3 runs 16 residues. CDR3 residues: CASSADLTRAKNIQYF. The CDR3 DNA reads as TGCGCCAGCAGCGCTGACCTAACTCGAGCCAAAAACATTCAGTACTTC.

Points on this clonotype: This sequence may be a read error, since a much larger clone differs from it by one base. The chain joins TRBV7-6 to TRBJ1-2, with 9 bases lining up with TRBD1. Germline CDR1 and CDR2: SGHVS and FNYEAQ. CDR3 length equals 15 residues. V lost 6 bases, J lost 4 bases, and 9 bases stayed unmatched. The CDR3 bases are TGTGCCAGCAGTTCCGGGACAGGGAGATTCTATGGCTACACCTTC. Its translation is CASSSGTGRFYGYTF.

Many counts were recorded for this clonotype. The chain combines TRBV7-6 with TRBJ1-1; D perhaps matches TRBD1 (5 bases). The V gene lost 5 bases and the J gene lost 4 bases, with 14 bases spanning the gap. The CDR3 loop spans 14 amino acids. Germline CDR1 SGHVS, CDR2 FNYEAQ. Written as DNA, the CDR3 is TGTGCCAGCAGCCCCGCCCTAAGGGGCACTGAAGCTTTCTTT. Its translation is CASSPALRGTEAFF.

This clonotype was seen many times. The chain uses TRBV10-3 and TRBJ1-2; 8 bases match TRBD1. Germline trimming cut 0 bases from V and 8 bases from J; bases unmatched to any gene: 8. The CDR3 totals 15 residues. In germline, CDR1 is ENHRY, CDR2 SYGVKD. The CDR3 is CAISESETGAKGYTF. The CDR3, as DNA: TGTGCCATCAGTGAGTCCGAGACAGGGGCAAAGGGCTACACCTTC.

In this sample, this clonotype turned up many times. The genes are TRBV7-2 and TRBJ1-1; D not certain. This CDR3 is 14 amino acids long. Trimming pared 0 bases from V and 7 bases from J, leaving 12 bases between. Germline V gives CDR1 SGHTA, CDR2 FQGNSA. CDR3 DNA sequence: TGTGCCAGCAGCTTAGCCGGGCCAGGCATTGAAGCTTTCTTT. Translating gives CASSLAGPGIEAFF. The full variable domain, in which reference TRBV7-2 and TRBJ1-1 provide the parts outside the CDR3, is GAGVSQSPSNKVTEKGKDVELRCDPISGHTALYWYRQSLGQGLEFLIYFQGNSAPDKSGLPSDRFSAERTGGSVSTLTIQRTQQEDSAVYLCASSLAGPGIEAFFGQGTRLTVV.

This clonotype has ten or more counts. The CDR3 nucleotides are TGTGCCAGCAGCTTAGACGGAGGGGACTACAATGAGCAGTTCTTC. Its protein product is CASSLDGGDYNEQFF. This sequence joins TRBV7-8 and TRBJ2-1; D is perhaps TRBD2 (6 bases). CDR1 is SGHVS and CDR2 is FQNEAQ in the germline V gene. There are 15 residues in the CDR3. The germline V and J ends were trimmed by 1 base and 3 bases, with 10 bases remaining between them.

This clonotype has at least ten counts. V and J are TRBV6-2 or TRBV6-3 and TRBJ2-1; 10 positions agree with TRBD2. The CDR3 runs to 17 residues. The germline V gene has CDR1 MNHEY and CDR2 SVGEGT. V gave up 2 bases and J gave up 2 bases; unmatched junction bases: 6. CDR3 in DNA: TGTGCCAGCAGTTACAGACCTAGCGGGAGTCCCTACAATGAGCAGTTCTTC. Protein: CASSYRPSGSPYNEQFF.

This clonotype was seen ten or more times. The chain combines TRBV12-3 or TRBV12-4 with TRBJ2-7, with D perhaps matching TRBD2 (6 bases). This CDR3 is 14 amino acids long. Trimming pared 7 bases from V and 0 bases from J, leaving 13 bases between. The CDR3 sequence: CASTAGGSSYEQYF. CDR3 DNA: TGTGCCAGCACCGCCGGGGGAAGCTCCTACGAGCAGTACTTC.

This clonotype was seen at least ten times. The rearrangement uses TRBV7-2 and TRBJ2-5; 11 bases align to TRBD2. Germline V gene data show CDR1 as SGHTA and CDR2 as FQGNSA. The V and J ends lost 6 bases and 3 bases, in that order; junction bases with no gene match: 3. The CDR3 totals 14 residues. CDR3 coding DNA: TGTGCCAGCAGTCCTAGCGGGGGGAAAGAGACCCAGTACTTC. Amino acids: CASSPSGGKETQYF.

This clonotype showed up many times. The J gene is TRBJ2-7, the V gene TRBV12-3 or TRBV12-4; a possible D gene is TRBD2 (6 bases). V lost 6 bases and J 6 bases, leaving 18 bases between the germline ends. The CDR3 sequence is 14 residues long. CDR3 sequence reads: CASRVRGRLGEQYF. CDR3 nucleotides: TGTGCCAGCAGAGTCCGGGGGAGGCTTGGCGAGCAGTACTTC.

This clonotype was counted many times. The rearrangement joins TRBV15 to TRBJ2-3, with TRBD2 identical over 10 bases. The CDR3 covers 16 residues. V was pared by 1 base and J by 4 bases, with 5 bases of the junction left unmatched. Per germline, CDR1 LNHNV and CDR2 YYDKDF (reference sequence). CDR3 bases: TGTGCCACCAGCAGAGGATCTAGCGGGGGCGCAGATACGCAGTATTTT. This codes for CATSRGSSGGADTQYF.

In its sample, this clonotype was seen many times. One end of the junction does not line up with germline, which may come from a read error. The rearrangement uses TRBV10-3 and TRBJ1-1; D unclear. This CDR3 region has 15 residues. CDR1 and CDR2 from the germline V gene are ENHRY and SYGVKD. In nucleotides, the CDR3 is TGTGCCACCAGTTCACCTAGGACTATGAACACTGAAGCTTTCTTT. Translating it yields CATSSPRTMNTEAFF.

This clonotype was counted only a few times. The CDR3 DNA reads TGCAGTGCTACCACATTTCGGGGTTTTGGAAACACCATATATTTT. Its translation is CSATTFRGFGNTIYF. The chain joins TRBV20-1 to TRBJ1-3; D gene unclear. The V gene lost 4 bases and the J gene lost 3 bases, with 16 bases spanning the gap. CDR3 length: 15 residues. Germline CDR1 DFQATT, CDR2 SNEGSKA (reference sequence).

This clonotype has more than one count but fewer than ten. This rearrangement joins TRBV5-4 to TRBJ2-1; D unclear. The CDR3 has 14 residues. The germline CDR1 and CDR2 sequences are SGHNT and YYREEE (reference sequence). Trimming stripped 0 bases from V and 7 bases from J, with 11 bases between. This CDR3 reads CASSLGDLRNEQFF. For the CDR3, the DNA is TGTGCCAGCAGCTTGGGTGACCTACGAAATGAGCAGTTCTTC. The complete variable domain, with remaining parts taken from reference TRBV5-4 and TRBJ2-1, reads ETGVTQSPTHLIKTRGQQVTLRCSSQSGHNTVSWYQQALGQGPQFIFQYYREEENGRGNFPPRFSGLQFPNYSSELNVNALELDDSALYLCASSLGDLRNEQFFGPGTRLTVL.

This clonotype was counted many times. The chain is built from TRBV7-3 and TRBJ2-2; D gene ambiguous. V lost 2 bases to trimming and J lost 4 bases, with 8 bases between them. CDR1 is SGHTA, CDR2 FQGTGA, per germline. The CDR3 is 14 residues long. The DNA for the CDR3 is TGTGCCAGCAGCTTATTTCCGTTCACCGGGGAGCTGTTTTTT. It is translated as CASSLFPFTGELFF.

Only a few counts were recorded for this clonotype. J is TRBJ2-7 and V is TRBV20-1; D remains ambiguous. V lost 8 bases and J lost 5, with 19 bases in between. The CDR3 extends over 13 amino acids. Germline CDR1 DFQATT, CDR2 SNEGSKA (reference sequence). The CDR3 sequence is CSRWDAPQHEQYF. CDR3 DNA: TGCAGTCGGTGGGATGCCCCCCAGCACGAGCAGTACTTC.

This clonotype has a count of ten or more. The rearrangement joins TRBV7-2 to TRBJ1-4; D unclear. Per the germline V gene, CDR1 is SGHTA and CDR2 is FQGNSA. CDR3 length: 16 amino acids. Trimming cost V 5 bases and J 0 bases, with 13 bases left between them. The chain's CDR3 is CASSKRAGATNEKLFF. Here the CDR3 DNA reads TGTGCCAGCAGCAAAAGGGCCGGCGCAACTAATGAAAAACTGTTTTTT.

This clonotype was found many times. The chain links TRBV29-1 to TRBJ1-2; D not certain. V lost 8 bases, J lost 4 bases, and 14 bases lay in between. CDR3 length equals 12 residues. Germline-derived CDR1 and CDR2 are SQVTM and ANQGSEA. In nucleotides, the CDR3 is TGCAGCTACCTCGGGGATAGCTATGGCTACACCTTC. Translated: CSYLGDSYGYTF.

The V and J genes are TRBV7-2 and TRBJ2-6; D is undetermined. The CDR3 consists of 17 residues. Trimming stripped 5 bases from V and 1 base from J, with 15 bases between. Germline CDR1 reads SGHTA; CDR2 reads FQGNSA. Written as DNA, the CDR3 is TGTGCCAGCAGCAACCCTTGGGAAAATTCTGGGGCCAACGTCCTGACTTTC. It translates to CASSNPWENSGANVLTF.

This clonotype was picked up a small number of times. This chain links TRBV9 with TRBJ2-1; D perhaps matches TRBD2 (6 bases). The CDR3 totals 16 residues. V was cut by 4 bases and J by 2 bases, with 16 bases left in between. CDR1 and CDR2 from the germline V gene are SGDLS and YYNGEE. CDR3: CASSPPGGYTYNEQFF. In DNA, the CDR3 is TGTGCCAGCAGCCCACCAGGAGGGTATACCTACAATGAGCAGTTCTTC.

This clonotype appeared many times. The V call is TRBV4-3, the J call TRBJ1-4; TRBD1 agrees at 9 bases. V trimming: 2 bases; J trimming: 7 bases; junction bases outside the gene matches: 5. The CDR3 runs to 15 residues. The germline CDR1 and CDR2 sequences are LGHNA and YSLEER. The DNA of the CDR3 is TGCGCCAGCAGCCAAAACAGGGGGCTGGCTGAAAAACTGTTTTTT. Translation: CASSQNRGLAEKLFF.